The rows below give T cell receptor beta chains drawn from one sample of a study of graft-versus-host responses after intestinal transplantation. Clones were sequenced by immunoSEQ multiplex PCR, and TCRdb holds only the in-frame ones, with some missing. This sample has some 45,000 clones; about 95% occur once, and the top ten carry roughly 1.6%. This specimen consisted of PBMCs, obtained about 350 days after intestinal transplant. The receptor source for this set is a human patient who received an intestinal transplant, so some T cells may come from the graft donor. Both conserved end residues are part of each CDR3. The order of the fields is J gene, D gene, V gene, clone size, CDR3 protein, CDR3 DNA. A D gene is named only where the DNA matches it firmly. For some rows the clone size is stated as once, few or many, or as a class when expanded; others skip it.

TRBJ2-1 - TRBV7-6 once CASSSPALPSRDEQFF TGTGCCAGCAGCTCGCCGGCCTTACCCTCTCGGGATGAGCAGTTCTTC
TRBJ2-3 - TRBV9 - CASSEAAGPWQYF TGTGCCAGCAGCGAGGCTGCCGGGCCCTGGCAGTATTTT
TRBJ1-1 TRBD1 TRBV6-1 - CASRVRDRMNTEAFF TGTGCCAGCAGAGTCCGGGACAGGATGAACACTGAAGCTTTCTTT
TRBJ2-5 TRBD2 TRBV4-1 - CASSQVLAGSQETQYF TGCGCCAGCAGCCAAGTTTTAGCGGGATCCCAAGAGACCCAGTACTTC
TRBJ1-1 - TRBV15 - CATSRDLPIYRVYEAFF TGTGCCACCAGCAGAGATCTTCCCATATACAGGGTTTACGAAGCTTTCTTT
TRBJ1-2 - TRBV6-1 - CASSDTDYGYTF TGTGCCAGCAGTGACACGGACTATGGCTACACCTTC
TRBJ1-5 - TRBV20-1 once CSASAFGHQHF TGCAGTGCTAGCGCTTTTGGACATCAGCATTTT
TRBJ1-2 - TRBV27 - CASSFLPTGAYGYTF TGTGCCAGCAGTTTTTTACCCACAGGCGCCTATGGCTACACCTTC
TRBJ2-7 - TRBV6-1 - CASSERGGRGASYEQYF TGTGCCAGCAGTGAAAGAGGGGGGCGCGGGGCATCCTACGAGCAGTACTTC
TRBJ2-7 - TRBV9 - CASSVGTGAGYEQYF TGTGCCAGCAGCGTAGGCACGGGAGCGGGTTACGAGCAGTACTTC
TRBJ2-1 - TRBV7-3 - CASSFDSDNEQFF TGTGCCAGCAGCTTTGACAGCGACAATGAGCAGTTCTTC
TRBJ2-1 - TRBV5-6 - CASSLGVSSYNEQFF TGTGCCAGCAGCTTAGGCGTTAGCTCCTACAATGAGCAGTTCTTC